Presented here are 30 T cell receptor beta chains from one specimen sequenced in a study of blood T cell repertoires in COVID-19. The data were produced by immunoSEQ multiplex PCR, yet TCRdb's version contains in-frame clones alone and is incomplete. The repertoire holds about 200,000 clones, roughly 84% seen once, with about 6.8% in the top ten. Input material: peripheral blood. The origin of the receptors is a woman in her forties who had recovered from COVID-19.

The chain recombines TRBV1 with TRBJ1-2. TRBV1 has pseudogene status. The CDR3 totals 16 residues. CDR3 region: CTSSQFIVVSHYGYTF. The CDR3 nucleotides read TGCACCAGCAGCCAATTCATAGTGGTGAGTCACTATGGCTACACCTTC.

The CDR3 DNA is TGTGCCAGCAGGATAGGACAGGGGCCCCATCAGCCCCAGCATTTT. This codes for CASRIGQGPHQPQHF. This rearrangement joins TRBV6-5 to TRBJ1-5; TRBD1 agrees at 9 bases. V shed 6 bases, J shed 5 bases, and the junction held 8 bases outside the gene matches. CDR3 size: 15 residues. CDR1 and CDR2 from the germline V gene are MNHEY and SVGAGI.

This chain connects TRBV5-5 to TRBJ2-3, with D possibly being TRBD2 (7 bases). Trimming stripped 6 bases from V and 4 bases from J, with 18 bases between. This CDR3 is 15 amino acids long. The germline CDR1 and CDR2 sequences are SGHKS and YYEKEE (reference sequence). CDR3 region: CASTPRGASPDTQYF. DNA for the CDR3: TGTGCCAGCACCCCCCGGGGGGCTAGTCCAGATACGCAGTATTTT.

This clone was seen a few times. The chain employs TRBV7-9 and TRBJ1-5, with D possibly TRBD1 on 5 matching bases. V gave up 2 bases and J gave up 9 bases, with 17 bases separating them. Germline CDR1 SEHNR, CDR2 FQNEAQ (reference sequence). The CDR3 is 15 residues long. The CDR3 nucleotides are TGTGCCAGCAGCTTAAGCGGGCAGGGAGACTGGCCCCAGCATTTT. This encodes CASSLSGQGDWPQHF.

DNA for the CDR3: TGTGCCAGCAGCTCCGGACAGAGCTCCTACAATGAGCAGTTCTTC. Its protein is CASSSGQSSYNEQFF. This rearrangement joins TRBV11-2 to TRBJ2-1; a weak D match, TRBD1 (6 bases). The germline V and J ends were trimmed by 4 bases and 0 bases, with 10 bases remaining between them. CDR1 and CDR2 from the germline V gene are SGHAT and FQNNGV. The CDR3 spans 15 residues.

The chain employs TRBV11-2 and TRBJ1-2; D unresolved. V was trimmed by 0 bases and J by 7 bases, leaving 6 bases between them. Germline V gives CDR1 SGHAT, CDR2 FQNNGV. The CDR3 is made up of 12 amino acids. The CDR3 protein is CASSLERIGYTF. DNA for the CDR3: TGTGCCAGCAGCTTAGAGCGGATTGGCTACACCTTC. Full variable domain (outside the CDR3, taken from reference TRBV11-2 and TRBJ1-2): EAGVAQSPRYKIIEKRQSVAFWCNPISGHATLYWYQQILGQGPKLLIQFQNNGVVDDSQLPKDRFSAERLKGVDSTLKIQPAKLEDSAVYLCASSLERIGYTFGSGTRLTVV.

The rearrangement uses TRBV12-5 and TRBJ1-6, with D tentatively TRBD1 (6 bases). The V gene's germline CDR1 is LGHNT and CDR2 FRNRAP. The CDR3 extends over 17 amino acids. Trimming removed 7 bases from V and 9 bases from J, with 25 bases in between. The CDR3 bases are TGTGCTAGTGCTACGGGAGGGGGTGCAAAAGGCAGTTCACCCCTCCACTTT. Residues: CASATGGGAKGSSPLHF.

The gene calls are TRBV9 and TRBJ1-5; tentatively, D is TRBD1 (5 bases). This CDR3 is 16 amino acids long. Trimming removed 4 bases at V and 3 bases at J, with 17 bases between. Germline CDR1 is SGDLS and CDR2 is YYNGEE. The CDR3 loop reads CASSPSRHRHNQPQHF. CDR3 bases: TGTGCCAGCAGCCCGAGCCGGCACAGGCACAATCAGCCCCAGCATTTT. The variable domain in full, with the rest retrieved from reference TRBV9 and TRBJ1-5, is DSGVTQTPKHLITATGQRVTLRCSPRSGDLSVYWYQQSLDQGLQFLIQYYNGEERAKGNILERFSAQQFPDLHSELNLSSLELGDSALYFCASSPSRHRHNQPQHFGDGTRLSIL.

The chain is built from TRBV19 and TRBJ2-5; 11 nucleotides agree with TRBD2. The V gene's germline CDR1 is LNHDA and CDR2 SQIVND (reference sequence). With 3 bases clipped from V and 5 bases from J, the junction kept 11 bases outside the gene matches. CDR3 length equals 17 residues. The CDR3 here is CASSIGTSGNYRETQYF. Here the CDR3 DNA reads TGTGCCAGTAGTATTGGGACTAGCGGAAACTACCGGGAGACCCAGTACTTC. Full variable domain (missing parts from reference TRBV19 and TRBJ2-5): DGGITQSPKYLFRKEGQNVTLSCEQNLNHDAMYWYRQDPGQGLRLIYYSQIVNDFQKGDIAEGYSVSREKKESFPLTVTSAQKNPTAFYLCASSIGTSGNYRETQYFGPGTRLLVL.

By share, this clone ranks as medium-sized. The rearrangement joins TRBV2 to TRBJ2-5; D remains unclear. V lost 4 bases and J lost 0, with 15 bases in between. Germline V gives CDR1 SNHLY, CDR2 FYNNEI. The CDR3 covers 16 residues. The CDR3: CASSGLEHLYQETQYF. CDR3 nucleotide sequence: TGTGCCAGCAGTGGCCTCGAGCACCTGTACCAAGAGACCCAGTACTTC.

This clone was recorded once. J is TRBJ2-7 and V is TRBV4-3; a possible D gene is TRBD2 (5 bases). Per germline, CDR1 LGHNA and CDR2 YSLEER. V lost 1 base and J 3 bases, leaving 10 bases between the germline ends. This CDR3 is 14 amino acids long. This CDR3 reads CASSQGTHGYEQYF. The CDR3 coding sequence is TGCGCCAGCAGCCAAGGGACTCACGGCTACGAGCAGTACTTC.

The chain links TRBV7-9 to TRBJ2-7; 8 bases are a match to TRBD2. This CDR3 region has 17 residues. Germline CDR1 is SEHNR and CDR2 is FQNEAQ (reference sequence). V gave up 6 bases and J gave up 4 bases; unmatched junction bases: 17. For the CDR3, the DNA is TGTGCCAGCAGTCCTGGACTTGCGGGAGGCGACCTATACGAGCAGTACTTC. Translation gives CASSPGLAGGDLYEQYF.

The chain carries TRBV5-1 and TRBJ2-1; 9 nucleotides line up with TRBD1. This CDR3 comprises 16 residues. V was pared by 4 bases and J by 4 bases, with 9 bases of the junction left unmatched. CDR1 is SGHRS and CDR2 is YFSETQ in the germline V gene. The CDR3: CASSIRQGVVYNEQFF. CDR3 DNA sequence: TGCGCCAGCAGCATACGACAGGGGGTGGTATACAATGAGCAGTTCTTC. Filled out from reference TRBV5-1 and TRBJ2-1, the complete variable domain reads KAGVTQTPRYLIKTRGQQVTLSCSPISGHRSVSWYQQTPGQGLQFLFEYFSETQRNKGNFPGRFSGRQFSNSRSEMNVSTLELGDSALYLCASSIRQGVVYNEQFFGPGTRLTVL.

The chain links TRBV11-2 to TRBJ1-2, with TRBD1 matching 7 bases. CDR1 and CDR2 from the germline V gene are SGHAT and FQNNGV. The CDR3 has 15 residues. V gave up 5 bases and J gave up 0 bases; unmatched junction bases: 6. The CDR3 here is CASSQMGQTNYGYTF. DNA for the CDR3: TGTGCCAGCAGCCAGATGGGACAGACTAACTATGGCTACACCTTC.

The chain uses TRBV3-1 (or the pseudogene TRBV3-2) and TRBJ2-5; D ambiguous. The V gene lost 2 bases and the J gene lost 3 bases, with 7 bases spanning the gap. This CDR3 spans 13 amino acids. Per germline, CDR1 LGHDT and CDR2 YNNKEL (reference sequence). DNA of the CDR3: TGTGCCAGCAGCCAATATGCGGAAGAGACCCAGTACTTC. Translated, it gives CASSQYAEETQYF.

The chain combines TRBV30 with TRBJ2-7; D gene unclear. Per the germline V gene, CDR1 is GTSNPN and CDR2 is SVGIG (reference sequence). The length of the CDR3 is 11 residues. V gave up 2 bases and J gave up 3 bases, with 5 bases separating them. The CDR3 bases are TGTGCCTGGAGTATCTACTACGAGCAGTACTTC. Protein: CAWSIYYEQYF.

The V and J genes are TRBV7-2 and TRBJ2-7, with D possibly matching TRBD1 (5 bases). The CDR3 totals 13 residues. V was pared by 5 bases and J by 2 bases, with 10 bases between. Germline lookup yields CDR1 SGHTA and CDR2 FQGNSA. In nucleotides, the CDR3 is TGTGCCAGCAGCCCCAGACAGACCTACGAGCAGTACTTC. Residues: CASSPRQTYEQYF.

The chain has TRBV5-1 and TRBJ2-7; TRBD2 agrees at 9 bases. The CDR3 loop spans 19 amino acids. V lost 4 bases and J lost 3; bases outside the gene matches: 20. Germline-derived CDR1 and CDR2 are SGHRS and YFSETQ. CDR3 in amino acids: CASSPQGRESREGNYEQYF. Here the CDR3 DNA reads TGCGCCAGCAGCCCCCAGGGTAGGGAATCGCGGGAGGGTAACTACGAGCAGTACTTC.

The chain employs TRBV20-1 and TRBJ2-4; TRBD2 is a possible D gene (5 bases). The CDR3 has 11 amino acids. The germline V gene has CDR1 DFQATT and CDR2 SNEGSKA (reference sequence). V lost 6 bases and J 10 bases, leaving 13 bases between the germline ends. CDR3 DNA sequence: TGCAGTGCGTCTCCTAGCCTGATTCAGTACTTC. Its translation: CSASPSLIQYF.

V usage is TRBV11-2 and J usage is TRBJ1-1; TRBD1 agrees at 11 bases. Germline-derived CDR1 and CDR2 are SGHAT and FQNNGV. Trimming removed 4 bases from V and 6 bases from J; junction bases left unmatched: 4. There are 14 residues in the CDR3. Here the CDR3 reads CASSSGTGGSEAFF. The CDR3 nucleotides are TGTGCCAGCAGCTCCGGGACAGGGGGGTCTGAAGCTTTCTTT.

This rearrangement joins TRBV21-1 to TRBJ1-3. TRBV21-1 is shown as a pseudogene. The length of the CDR3 is 18 residues. The CDR3 DNA follows: TGTGCCAGCAGCAAAGTTGTGAGGGATGCAGGTGGTGGAAACACCATATATTTT. It specifies CASSKVVRDAGGGNTIYF.

The CDR3 loop is CASSIDGRAGAQPQHF. CDR3 nucleotides: TGTGCCAGTAGTATAGATGGCAGGGCGGGAGCTCAGCCCCAGCATTTT. V is TRBV19 and J is TRBJ1-5; perhaps TRBD1 as D (5 bases). V was pared by 0 bases and J by 6 bases, with 15 bases between. Germline V gene lookup returns CDR1 LNHDA and CDR2 SQIVND (reference sequence). CDR3 length: 16 amino acids.

In this sample, this clone turned up a few times. Distinct nucleotide sequences in the sample also encode this CDR3. This chain uses TRBV18 with TRBJ2-2; 7 bases agree with TRBD1. The CDR3 contains 16 residues. V was clipped by 3 bases and J by 3 bases; unmatched bases: 7. CDR1 is KGHSH, CDR2 LQKENI, per germline. The CDR3 sequence: CASSPRTGVDTGELFF. Written as DNA, the CDR3 is TGTGCCAGCTCACCTAGGACAGGTGTGGACACCGGGGAGCTGTTTTTT.

This rearrangement joins TRBV18 to TRBJ2-2; 8 bases agree with TRBD1. J lost 6 bases, V lost 0 bases, and 6 bases had no gene match. Germline values: CDR1 KGHSH, CDR2 LQKENI. The CDR3 is 16 amino acids. CDR3 loop: CASSPPGQAFAGELFF. In DNA, the CDR3 is TGTGCCAGCTCACCACCGGGACAGGCCTTTGCCGGGGAGCTGTTTTTT.

The J gene is TRBJ1-4, the V gene TRBV2; TRBD1 is a possible D gene (5 bases). Trimming left V 8 bases short and J 7 bases short, with 17 bases between. The CDR3 is 14 amino acids. Germline assignment: CDR1 SNHLY and CDR2 FYNNEI. CDR3 bases: TGTGCCAGCGCCTCAGGGTTGGTGGGTGAAAAACTGTTTTTT. The encoded protein is CASASGLVGEKLFF. Supplemented by reference TRBV2 and TRBJ1-4, the full variable domain reads EPEVTQTPSHQVTQMGQEVILRCVPISNHLYFYWYRQILGQKVEFLVSFYNNEISEKSEIFDDQFSVERPDGSNFTLKIRSTKLEDSAMYFCASASGLVGEKLFFGSGTQLSVL.

The chain couples TRBV7-2 to TRBJ2-5; D gene unclear. The CDR3 has 13 residues. Trimming took 5 bases from V and 5 from J, leaving 12 bases between them. CDR1 and CDR2 from the germline V gene are SGHTA and FQGNSA. This chain's CDR3 is CASSIVREETQYF. CDR3 DNA: TGTGCCAGCAGCATCGTGAGAGAGGAGACCCAGTACTTC.

V and J are TRBV7-2 and TRBJ2-7, with 14 bases lining up with TRBD2. Trimming took 6 bases from V and 4 from J; bases not matched to a gene: 8. This CDR3 spans 16 amino acids. Germline V CDR1 and CDR2: SGHTA, FQGNSA. CDR3 nucleotide sequence: TGTGCCAGCAGTCGACTAGCGGGAGGGCCGAGGTACGAGCAGTACTTC. As protein: CASSRLAGGPRYEQYF.

The chain employs TRBV6-2 or TRBV6-3 and TRBJ1-1, with 8 bases lining up with TRBD1. This CDR3 spans 18 amino acids. Germline V gene data show CDR1 as MNHEY and CDR2 as SVGEGT. V shed 6 bases, J shed 4 bases, and the junction held 19 bases outside the gene matches. The CDR3 coding sequence is TGTGCCAGCAGCCCCCCAGCGGGGCAGGGGGCGCGTGGCACTGAAGCTTTCTTT. This encodes CASSPPAGQGARGTEAFF.

The chain recombines TRBV3-1 (or the pseudogene TRBV3-2) with TRBJ1-4; TRBD1 might be the D (5 bases). CDR1 LGHDT and CDR2 YNNKEL come from the germline V gene (reference sequence). This CDR3 region has 13 residues. Trimming took 4 bases from V and 8 from J, leaving 11 bases between them. CDR3 bases: TGTGCCAGCAGCCCCGGGGGGGTCGAAAAACTGTTTTTT. Translating it yields CASSPGGVEKLFF.

The V gene is TRBV7-3, the J gene TRBJ2-2; D is perhaps TRBD2 (5 bases). The CDR3 runs 15 residues. Germline assignment: CDR1 SGHTA and CDR2 FQGTGA. V lost 5 bases and J 2 bases, leaving 12 bases between the germline ends. The CDR3 loop reads CASSPTRENTGELFF. The CDR3 nucleotides are TGTGCCAGCAGCCCTACCCGGGAAAACACCGGGGAGCTGTTTTTT.